This paragraph reports one T cell receptor (beta chain). This sample is part of a study of neurological immune-mediated disorders. Looking at the study overall: For the 34 multiple sclerosis patients, the disease was relapsing-remitting in roughly 31 and secondary progressive in 3.

The cDNA was synthesized by 5'RACE incorporating 10-nucleotide random UMIs. From the 5' RACE reads, TCRdb called clonotypes with MiXCR, one entry per CDR3 protein. The table includes approximately 26,000 distinct CDR3 sequences, around 2.5% detected once. Sequencing was carried out using PBMCs. This sequence originates from a woman aged 45 to 65 with multiple sclerosis.

CDR3 protein: CSASTRGSNQPQHF. CDR3 DNA: TGCAGTGCTAGCACCAGGGGTAGCAATCAGCCCCAGCATTTT. The chain joins TRBV20-1 to TRBJ1-5; TRBD1 might be the D (6 bases). CDR1 is DFQATT and CDR2 is SNEGSKA in the germline V gene (reference sequence). V lost 3 bases and J lost 0, with 9 bases in between. The CDR3 length is 14 residues.